The rows below give T cell receptor beta chains drawn from one sample of a study of blood T cell repertoires in COVID-19. Clones were sequenced by immunoSEQ multiplex PCR, and TCRdb holds only the in-frame ones, with some missing. The sample lists about 220,000 clones, approximately 86% seen once, with approximately 4% in the top ten. Source material: peripheral blood. All receptors derive from a woman older than 75 with acute or convalescent COVID-19. The conserved cysteine and the conserved F or W are not part of the CDR3 here. Each record gives: clone size, V gene, J gene, CDR3 protein. Not all rows give a size; the values are once, few, many and, for expanded clones, a class.

NA	TRBV7-8	TRBJ1-1	ASSGDSNEAF
NA	TRBV6-5	TRBJ1-1	ASSYPGTSAF
few	TRBV10-3	TRBJ1-6	AISESGQAYNSPLH
NA	TRBV9	TRBJ1-2	ASSDTPGYGYT
NA	TRBV30	TRBJ1-2	AWTAAYGYT
NA	TRBV10-1	TRBJ1-1	ATGRGARREAF
NA	TRBV7-9	TRBJ1-2	ASSPAGVYGYT
NA	TRBV9	TRBJ2-5	ASSGTRSGENQETQY
few	TRBV4-1	TRBJ2-7	ASSQGGQDRHEQY
NA	TRBV3-1/TRBV3-2	TRBJ2-2	ASSDRGSTGELF
NA	TRBV28	TRBJ1-6	ASGRGINSPLH
few	TRBV25-1	TRBJ2-7	ASHLREGSEQY
NA	TRBV7-2	TRBJ2-7	ASSRQGQASGGPYEQY
NA	TRBV4-1	TRBJ1-6	ASSQVSGRGNSPLH
NA	TRBV28	TRBJ2-1	ASRTGGNYNEQF
NA	TRBV20-1	TRBJ2-7	SASFLGGGTTSYEQY
NA	TRBV5-1	TRBJ1-4	ASSFAAVVNEKLF
NA	TRBV6-2/TRBV6-3	TRBJ1-6	ASSDSLQLSSSYNSPLH
NA	TRBV20-1	TRBJ2-7	SASVGGLSYEQY
NA	TRBV11-2	TRBJ1-1	ASSSERGGIEAF
NA	TRBV28	TRBJ1-1	ASSFAGNTEAF
NA	TRBV7-3	TRBJ2-3	ASSLETWDTQY
NA	TRBV10-3	TRBJ1-3	AISEFTGVSGNTIY
NA	TRBV5-8	TRBJ2-3	ASSLLRTTSTDTQY
NA	TRBV24-1	TRBJ2-7	ATSDHRGAPSEQY
NA	TRBV7-3	TRBJ1-1	ASSLGSNTEAF
few	TRBV5-1	TRBJ1-2	ASSPGSTGQGYGYT
NA	TRBV4-1	TRBJ2-1	ASSPRGDNYNEQF
NA	TRBV29-1	TRBJ1-1	SVAWGQVNTEAF
NA	TRBV28	TRBJ1-2	ASSPTGLAGYT
NA	TRBV10-2	TRBJ1-4	ASTVGGNEKLF
NA	TRBV6-5	TRBJ2-1	ASSLKTGNEQF
NA	TRBV28	TRBJ1-1	ASSLRQLVPLNTEAF
NA	TRBV7-9	TRBJ2-5	ASSLEAAQETQY
NA	TRBV3-1/TRBV3-2	TRBJ1-3	ASSQEGWAFSGNTIY
NA	TRBV3-1/TRBV3-2	TRBJ1-2	ASSHGEGDYGYT
NA	TRBV30	TRBJ1-4	AWSVVEAEKLF
few	TRBV28	TRBJ1-5	ASSLTGSSNQPQH
NA	TRBV2	TRBJ1-6	ASSEFGSSYNSPLH
NA	TRBV6-1	TRBJ1-1	ASSEGAPGEAF
NA	TRBV9	TRBJ1-2	ASSGAEARYGYT
NA	TRBV7-2	TRBJ2-5	ASSHRRTDETQY
NA	TRBV5-1	TRBJ1-6	ASRPNPDSSYNSPLH